The sequence of this TCR beta chain was determined in a study of Graves' ophthalmopathy and Graves' hyperthyroidism. Findings of the study overall: Blood repertoires reportedly contained most expanded thyroid clonotypes above 0.001 frequency.

Scientists amplified the TCR beta CDR3 regions from RNA transcripts. Amplification began with first-round RT-PCR using HTBI primers, then second-round multiplex PCR was performed. In TCRdb, the multiplex PCR reads were re-called with MiXCR into one record per CDR3 protein. The sample lists around 600,000 distinct CDR3 sequences; approximately 39% were seen once. Additional autoimmune diseases, uncontrolled infections, pregnancy or lactation disqualified patients. Clinical symptoms, serum thyroxine, TRAb, thyroid ultrasound and orbital computed tomography formed the basis of diagnosis. This clonotype was counted ten times or more. The antigen remains unidentified. The specimen sequenced was peripheral blood. The sequence was obtained from an adult man with Graves' ophthalmopathy.

The CDR3, as DNA: TGCGCCAGCAGCTTGGCCGTCTCTGGAAACACCATATATTTT. It yields the protein CASSLAVSGNTIYF. The chain joins TRBV5-1 to TRBJ1-3; D is unresolved. This CDR3 contains 14 residues. Trimming took 0 bases from V and 0 from J, leaving 4 bases between them. Germline V gene lookup returns CDR1 SGHRS and CDR2 YFSETQ.